These T cell receptor beta chains were read from a single sample in a study of blood T cell repertoires in COVID-19. TCRdb's copy holds only in-frame clones and misses some; the assay was immunoSEQ multiplex PCR. The data show about 180,000 clones, about 81% seen once. The sample consisted of peripheral blood. The receptors stem from a woman older than 75 with COVID-19, enrolled during active disease. The CDR3 runs from the conserved cysteine through the conserved F or W. Fields, in order: V gene, D gene, clone size, J gene, CDR3 DNA, CDR3 protein. D genes are given only for firm matches. A clone size is listed for some rows: how often the clone was seen (once, few, many), or a class if it is expanded.

V: TRBV27
D: NA
size: NA
J: TRBJ2-3
DNA: TGTGCCAGCGGGCCGGGGACAGATACGCAGTATTTT
CDR3: CASGPGTDTQYF

V: TRBV2
D: TRBD2
size: NA
J: TRBJ2-1
DNA: TGTGCCAGCTTAGCGGGGGAATACAATGAGCAGTTCTTC
CDR3: CASLAGEYNEQFF

V: TRBV15
D: TRBD2
size: NA
J: TRBJ2-3
DNA: TGTGCCACCAGCAGAGCCCCGGGACTAGCGAAAGATACGCAGTATTTT
CDR3: CATSRAPGLAKDTQYF

V: TRBV7-6
D: TRBD2
size: once
J: TRBJ2-5
DNA: TGTGCCAGCAGCTTGGGACTAGCGGTCCAAGAGACCCAGTACTTC
CDR3: CASSLGLAVQETQYF

V: TRBV7-9
D: NA
size: NA
J: TRBJ2-2
DNA: TGTGCCAGCAGCTCGAACAGCGGCGGGGAGCTGTTTTTT
CDR3: CASSSNSGGELFF

V: TRBV19
D: NA
size: NA
J: TRBJ1-1
DNA: TGTGCCAGTAGGAGTAACAGCTTGAACACTGAAGCTTTCTTT
CDR3: CASRSNSLNTEAFF

V: TRBV19
D: NA
size: few
J: TRBJ1-1
DNA: TGTGCCAGTAGTCACCGCCCGGGAAGGGATGAAGCTTTCTTT
CDR3: CASSHRPGRDEAFF

V: TRBV5-6
D: NA
size: NA
J: TRBJ1-6
DNA: TGTGCCAGCAGCTTCCGACAGGATAATTCACCCCTCCACTTT
CDR3: CASSFRQDNSPLHF

V: TRBV18
D: TRBD1
size: NA
J: TRBJ1-6
DNA: TGTGCCAGCTCACCACCGGGCAACAGGGGAAACTCACCCCTCCACTTT
CDR3: CASSPPGNRGNSPLHF

V: TRBV5-6
D: TRBD1
size: NA
J: TRBJ2-4
DNA: TGTGCCAGCAGCCCTACCGGGACAGGGATCTTTACGGCCAAAAACATTCAGTACTTC
CDR3: CASSPTGTGIFTAKNIQYF

V: TRBV29-1
D: NA
size: NA
J: TRBJ2-7
DNA: TGCAGCGCCGGACAGAGCTACGAGCAGTACTTC
CDR3: CSAGQSYEQYF

V: TRBV30
D: NA
size: medium-sized
J: TRBJ2-7
DNA: TGTGCCTGGGGGGGGACAATCTACGAGCAGTACTTC
CDR3: CAWGGTIYEQYF

V: TRBV11-2
D: TRBD2
size: NA
J: TRBJ2-7
DNA: TGTGCCAGCAGCAAAGAAACTAGCGGTGTGAGCTCCTACGAGCAGTACTTC
CDR3: CASSKETSGVSSYEQYF

V: TRBV18
D: TRBD1
size: NA
J: TRBJ2-5
DNA: TGTGCCAGCTCACCACTACAGGGGGGTGAGACCCAGTACTTC
CDR3: CASSPLQGGETQYF

V: TRBV27
D: TRBD1
size: NA
J: TRBJ1-2
DNA: TGTGCCAGCAGTCCGTGGGACAGGGGTCCCTATGGCTACACCTTC
CDR3: CASSPWDRGPYGYTF

V: TRBV28
D: NA
size: once
J: TRBJ1-2
DNA: TGTGCCAGCGGGCCTTACAATGGCTACACCTTC
CDR3: CASGPYNGYTF

V: TRBV10-3
D: NA
size: NA
J: TRBJ1-2
DNA: TGTGCCATCGGGGGCCTGGGCTACACCTTC
CDR3: CAIGGLGYTF

V: TRBV2
D: TRBD1
size: NA
J: TRBJ1-2
DNA: TGTGCCAGCAGTGGGCAGGGGGCGGGCGACTACACCTTC
CDR3: CASSGQGAGDYTF

V: TRBV2
D: NA
size: few
J: TRBJ1-1
DNA: TGTGCCAGCATACTTGGGGCTACTGAAGCTTTCTTT
CDR3: CASILGATEAFF

V: TRBV12-3/TRBV12-4
D: NA
size: NA
J: TRBJ1-2
DNA: TGTGCCAGCACCCTAACGGCAGGGGCTGGCTACACCTTC
CDR3: CASTLTAGAGYTF

V: TRBV5-5
D: TRBD2
size: NA
J: TRBJ2-2
DNA: TGTGCCAGCAGCTTCCTAGCGGAAGGGGTGAGGGAGCTGTTTTTT
CDR3: CASSFLAEGVRELFF

V: TRBV5-8
D: TRBD1
size: NA
J: TRBJ2-7
DNA: TGTGCCAGCAGCATGACAGGGCAGGAGCAGTACTTC
CDR3: CASSMTGQEQYF

V: TRBV7-3
D: NA
size: NA
J: TRBJ1-2
DNA: TGTGCCAGCAGCTTAACCCAGGATTATGGCTACACCTTC
CDR3: CASSLTQDYGYTF

V: TRBV6-5
D: TRBD1
size: once
J: TRBJ1-6
DNA: TGTGCCAGCAGTTACCTGACAGGGGATAATTCACCCCTCCACTTT
CDR3: CASSYLTGDNSPLHF

V: TRBV18
D: NA
size: few
J: TRBJ1-4
DNA: TGTGCCAGCTCACCGAGCCAGGGAGGTGAAAAACTGTTTTTT
CDR3: CASSPSQGGEKLFF

V: TRBV5-1
D: NA
size: NA
J: TRBJ2-7
DNA: TGCGCCAGCAGCCCCCGACCTTACCAGGGCGGTTTCTACGAGCAGTACTTC
CDR3: CASSPRPYQGGFYEQYF

V: TRBV24-1
D: NA
size: NA
J: TRBJ2-1
DNA: TGTGCCACCGACGGGAACAATGAGCAGTTCTTC
CDR3: CATDGNNEQFF

V: TRBV5-1
D: NA
size: NA
J: TRBJ2-1
DNA: TGCGCCAGCAGCTCGGACTTGGGTTCCTACAATGAGCAGTTCTTC
CDR3: CASSSDLGSYNEQFF

V: TRBV10-3
D: NA
size: NA
J: TRBJ1-1
DNA: TGTGCCATCAGTGGAAGGGGCGTAACTGAAGCTTTCTTT
CDR3: CAISGRGVTEAFF

V: TRBV19
D: TRBD1
size: NA
J: TRBJ1-2
DNA: TGTGCCAGTAGTAGGGGACAGGGCTATGGCTACACCTTC
CDR3: CASSRGQGYGYTF

V: TRBV7-8
D: NA
size: once
J: TRBJ2-7
DNA: TGTGCCAGCAGTTTGTATTCCTACGAGCAGTACTTC
CDR3: CASSLYSYEQYF

V: TRBV4-2
D: TRBD1
size: few
J: TRBJ2-5
DNA: TGTGCCAGCAGCCGGGACAGGCAAGAGACCCAGTACTTC
CDR3: CASSRDRQETQYF

V: TRBV25-1
D: NA
size: NA
J: TRBJ1-6
DNA: TGTGCCAGCAGTGTAGGGGTGAATTCACCCCTCCACTTT
CDR3: CASSVGVNSPLHF

V: TRBV3-1/TRBV3-2
D: TRBD1
size: NA
J: TRBJ2-7
DNA: TGTGCCAGCAGCCAGGCGGCAGGGGGTGATCCGGGGCAGTACTTC
CDR3: CASSQAAGGDPGQYF

V: TRBV10-3
D: NA
size: NA
J: TRBJ2-2
DNA: TGTGCCATCAGTGCGGGGGGACACAATTCAGAGCTGTTTTTT
CDR3: CAISAGGHNSELFF

V: TRBV5-4
D: TRBD1
size: NA
J: TRBJ2-5
DNA: TGTGCCAGCGGAAGGGACAGCCGACGGGAGACCCAGTACTTC
CDR3: CASGRDSRRETQYF

V: TRBV21-1
D: NA
size: NA
J: TRBJ2-6
DNA: TGTGCCAGCAGCAAAGGGGAGCGGGATGGGGCCAACGTCCTGACTTTC
CDR3: CASSKGERDGANVLTF

V: TRBV7-6
D: NA
size: NA
J: TRBJ2-2
DNA: TGTGCCAGCAGCTTAGCCGCCACTAGATTGAACACCGGGGAGCTGTTTTTT
CDR3: CASSLAATRLNTGELFF

V: TRBV19
D: TRBD2
size: few
J: TRBJ2-3
DNA: TGTGCCAGTAGTATAGGAGCGGGAGGATCCACAGATACGCAGTATTTT
CDR3: CASSIGAGGSTDTQYF

V: TRBV4-1
D: TRBD2
size: NA
J: TRBJ2-7
DNA: TGCGCCAGCAGCCCGTCTTTAGCGGGGGTCTACGAGCAGTACTTC
CDR3: CASSPSLAGVYEQYF

V: TRBV3-1/TRBV3-2
D: TRBD1
size: NA
J: TRBJ1-6
DNA: TGTGCCAGCAGCCAAGGGACAGGGGGCTCCTATAATTCACCCCTCCACTTT
CDR3: CASSQGTGGSYNSPLHF

V: TRBV28
D: TRBD1
size: few
J: TRBJ1-2
DNA: TGTGCCAGCAGCTATCGTGGGACAGTCTATGGCTACACCTTC
CDR3: CASSYRGTVYGYTF

V: TRBV7-9
D: TRBD2
size: NA
J: TRBJ2-7
DNA: TGTGCCAGCAGCCAACCTCGCAGACTAGCGGGGGTTGGTTCCTACGAGCAGTACTTC
CDR3: CASSQPRRLAGVGSYEQYF

V: TRBV21-1
D: NA
size: NA
J: TRBJ1-4
DNA: TGTGCCCGCTTCCTTCGGGGTAATGAAAAACTGTTTTTT
CDR3: CARFLRGNEKLFF

V: TRBV19
D: NA
size: NA
J: TRBJ2-1
DNA: TGTGCCAGTAGTATAGGCACAATTGGTGAGCAGTTCTTC
CDR3: CASSIGTIGEQFF

V: TRBV2
D: TRBD2
size: NA
J: TRBJ2-3
DNA: TGTGCCAGCAGCGCGAGCGGGGAACCTAGCACAGATACGCAGTATTTT
CDR3: CASSASGEPSTDTQYF

V: TRBV28
D: TRBD1
size: NA
J: TRBJ2-2
DNA: TGTGCCAGCAGTTTGGGGGACAGGGATAGGGAGCTGTTTTTT
CDR3: CASSLGDRDRELFF

V: TRBV19
D: NA
size: NA
J: TRBJ1-6
DNA: TGTGCCAGTAGTTCCTGGACAGCACCCTCACCCCTCCACTTT
CDR3: CASSSWTAPSPLHF

V: TRBV19
D: TRBD2
size: NA
J: TRBJ2-7
DNA: TGTGCCAGTAGTACAGGACTAGTATTCCACGAGCAGTACTTC
CDR3: CASSTGLVFHEQYF

V: TRBV5-4
D: TRBD1
size: NA
J: TRBJ2-7
DNA: TGTGCCAGCAGCTCCACCGGGACAGGGGCGGACGAGCAGTACTTC
CDR3: CASSSTGTGADEQYF

V: TRBV21-1
D: NA
size: NA
J: TRBJ2-2
DNA: TGTGCCAGCAGCAAAGGGACTAGCGGGGCGCAGAACACCGGGGAGCTGTTTTTT
CDR3: CASSKGTSGAQNTGELFF

V: TRBV10-2
D: NA
size: few
J: TRBJ2-4
DNA: TGCGCCAGCAGTGAGGTCGGAAACATTCAGTACTTC
CDR3: CASSEVGNIQYF

V: TRBV30
D: NA
size: few
J: TRBJ2-2
DNA: TGTGCCTGGAGTGTTCGCAGGGGAACCGGGGAGCTGTTTTTT
CDR3: CAWSVRRGTGELFF

V: TRBV11-3
D: NA
size: NA
J: TRBJ2-1
DNA: TGTGCCAGCAGCCCGGGACTCGCCTCATACCTCAATGAGCAGTTCTTC
CDR3: CASSPGLASYLNEQFF

V: TRBV3-1/TRBV3-2
D: NA
size: NA
J: TRBJ1-1
DNA: TGTGCCAGCAGCCAAGAGTCCAGGGTGAACACTGAAGCTTTCTTT
CDR3: CASSQESRVNTEAFF

V: TRBV25-1
D: TRBD2
size: NA
J: TRBJ2-3
DNA: TGTGCCAGCAGTGAATTGCGGGGGGCGACCACAGATACGCAGTATTTT
CDR3: CASSELRGATTDTQYF

V: TRBV5-1
D: NA
size: few
J: TRBJ1-2
DNA: TGCGCCAGCGGGGGCTCTCAAGCGGGGATCGACTATGGCTACACCTTC
CDR3: CASGGSQAGIDYGYTF

V: TRBV12-3/TRBV12-4
D: TRBD1
size: NA
J: TRBJ1-2
DNA: TGTGCCAGCCGACTGACAGGGTTGAGTGGCTACACCTTC
CDR3: CASRLTGLSGYTF